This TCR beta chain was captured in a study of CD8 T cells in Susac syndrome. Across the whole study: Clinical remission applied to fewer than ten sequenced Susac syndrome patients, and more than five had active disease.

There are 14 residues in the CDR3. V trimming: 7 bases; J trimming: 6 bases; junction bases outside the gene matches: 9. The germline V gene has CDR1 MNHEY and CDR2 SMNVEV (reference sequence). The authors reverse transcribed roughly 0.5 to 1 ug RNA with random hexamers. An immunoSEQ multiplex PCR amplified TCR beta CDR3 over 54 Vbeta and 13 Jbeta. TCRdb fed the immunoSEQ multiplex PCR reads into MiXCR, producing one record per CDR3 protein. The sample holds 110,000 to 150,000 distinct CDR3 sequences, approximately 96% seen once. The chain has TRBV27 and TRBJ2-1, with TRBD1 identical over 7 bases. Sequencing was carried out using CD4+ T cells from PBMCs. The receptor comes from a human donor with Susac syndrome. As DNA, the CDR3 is TGTGCCAGCAAAAGAGGGGACAGTTTCAATGAGCAGTTCTTC. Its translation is CASKRGDSFNEQFF.